This T cell receptor (beta chain) was retrieved from a study of T cells in Graves' hyperthyroidism and ophthalmopathy. This clonotype was seen at least ten times. The source material, RNA transcripts, was used to amplify TCR beta CDR3 regions. Initially, a first-round RT-PCR of the TCR CDR3 employed the HTBI primer set. TCRdb re-called the multiplex PCR reads with MiXCR, one entry per CDR3 protein. The data contain a few hundred thousand distinct CDR3 sequences, approximately 13% of them singletons. Trimming removed 9 bases from V and 0 bases from J, with 9 bases in between. The CDR3 covers 13 residues.

The V gene is TRBV12-3 or TRBV12-4, the J gene TRBJ2-1; D ambiguous. This clonotype originated in a woman aged 18-29 years with Graves' hyperthyroidism. Sequencing was performed on blood. The CDR3 here is CASKSSSYNEQFF. The CDR3 nucleotides are TGTGCCAGTAAGAGTAGCTCCTACAATGAGCAGTTCTTC.